This is a list of T cell receptor beta chains from one sample in a study of blood T cell repertoires in COVID-19. Method: immunoSEQ multiplex PCR; TCRdb's copy keeps in-frame clones and lacks some. The profile shows 400,000 or so clones, around 91% of them singletons. Sequenced sample: PBMCs or T cells enriched from blood (not recorded which). The receptors were gathered from a man younger than 45 who had recovered from COVID-19. CDR3s include the opening cysteine and the closing phenylalanine or tryptophan. D genes are given only for firm matches. Size values are once, few and many counts, or a class for expanded clones, and some rows have none.

J gene,D gene,V gene,clone size,CDR3 protein,CDR3 DNA
TRBJ1-4,.,TRBV5-1,once,CASSLVVGREKLFF,TGCGCCAGCAGCTTGGTCGTGGGGCGTGAAAAACTGTTTTTT
TRBJ1-1,.,TRBV29-1,.,CSVTEGPGNAEAFF,TGCAGCGTCACGGAGGGCCCAGGGAACGCTGAAGCTTTCTTT
TRBJ1-1,.,TRBV7-3,.,CASSLGGETEAFF,TGTGCCAGCAGCCTCGGGGGGGAGACTGAAGCTTTCTTT
TRBJ2-5,.,TRBV12-3/TRBV12-4,.,CASRRRQETQYF,TGTGCCAGCCGACGGCGGCAAGAGACCCAGTACTTC
TRBJ2-6,.,TRBV15,.,CATSRESSGANVLTF,TGTGCCACCAGCAGAGAGAGCTCTGGGGCCAACGTCCTGACTTTC
TRBJ2-4,.,TRBV9,.,CASSPQYQNIQYF,TGTGCCAGCAGCCCTCAGTATCAAAACATTCAGTACTTC
TRBJ2-1,.,TRBV5-1,.,CASSSAGNEQFF,TGCGCCAGCAGCTCCGCCGGCAATGAGCAGTTCTTC
TRBJ2-1,TRBD1,TRBV30,.,CAWSRQGESYNEQFF,TGTGCCTGGAGCAGACAGGGGGAATCCTACAATGAGCAGTTCTTC
TRBJ2-7,.,TRBV27,few,CASGRGRYEQYF,TGTGCCAGCGGTCGAGGGAGGTACGAGCAGTACTTC
TRBJ1-4,TRBD1,TRBV7-9,.,CASSFFIGTGGTNEKLFF,TGTGCCAGCAGCTTTTTTATTGGGACAGGGGGAACTAATGAAAAACTGTTTTTT
TRBJ2-1,.,TRBV27,.,CASSLNAGGPNEQFF,TGTGCCAGCAGTTTAAATGCAGGGGGGCCCAATGAGCAGTTCTTC
TRBJ2-7,.,TRBV28,.,CASSRGTYEQYF,TGTGCCAGCTCCAGGGGAACCTACGAGCAGTACTTC
TRBJ1-4,TRBD1,TRBV3-1/TRBV3-2,.,CASSATGANEKLFF,TGTGCCAGCAGCGCGACAGGGGCGAATGAAAAACTGTTTTTT
TRBJ1-5,.,TRBV28,once,CASSLWRAPHSNQPQHF,TGTGCCAGCAGTTTATGGAGGGCCCCTCATAGCAATCAGCCCCAGCATTTT
TRBJ2-1,TRBD1,TRBV5-8,.,CASSLGQGPYNEQFF,TGTGCCAGCAGCTTGGGACAGGGTCCCTACAATGAGCAGTTCTTC
TRBJ1-1,.,TRBV10-1,.,CASSESQGSESTEAFF,TGCGCCAGCAGTGAGTCCCAGGGGAGTGAGAGCACTGAAGCTTTCTTT
TRBJ1-5,.,TRBV5-1,.,CASSLGQGQPQHF,TGCGCCAGCAGCTTGGGCCAGGGGCAGCCCCAGCATTTT
TRBJ2-7,TRBD1,TRBV4-1,.,CASSPRTGAAYEQYF,TGCGCCAGCAGCCCTCGGACAGGGGCGGCCTACGAGCAGTACTTC
TRBJ1-5,.,TRBV23-1,.,CASPMRPQHF,TGCGCCAGTCCCATGAGGCCCCAGCATTTT
TRBJ2-7,.,TRBV30,.,CAWSVDQGFKQYF,TGTGCCTGGAGTGTGGACCAGGGGTTTAAGCAGTACTTC
TRBJ2-1,.,TRBV7-9,.,CASSPVGDYEQFF,TGTGCCAGCAGCCCCGTGGGGGACTATGAGCAGTTCTTC
TRBJ1-2,.,TRBV7-9,.,CASSSLVGSGRGYTF,TGTGCCAGCAGCTCTCTGGTAGGATCGGGAAGGGGCTACACCTTC
TRBJ1-1,.,TRBV6-6,.,CASSYSAGVAEAFF,TGTGCCAGCAGTTACTCTGCAGGGGTCGCTGAAGCTTTCTTT
TRBJ2-3,TRBD2,TRBV5-4,.,CASSLGGAGGTDTQYF,TGTGCCAGCAGCTTAGGTGGAGCGGGAGGCACAGATACGCAGTATTTT
TRBJ1-1,TRBD1,TRBV4-1,.,CASSQTGVFTEAFF,TGCGCCAGCAGCCAGACAGGGGTTTTCACTGAAGCTTTCTTT
TRBJ2-7,TRBD1,TRBV29-1,.,CSVTGQLPYEQYF,TGCAGCGTGACGGGACAGCTACCCTACGAGCAGTACTTC
TRBJ1-1,.,TRBV7-9,once,CASEYLAVSSEAFF,TGTGCCAGCGAGTATTTAGCGGTCTCATCCGAAGCTTTCTTT
TRBJ2-1,TRBD2,TRBV9,.,CASSIGGSSYNEQFF,TGTGCCAGCAGCATAGGCGGGAGCTCCTACAATGAGCAGTTCTTC
TRBJ2-6,.,TRBV27,.,CASSPDTRGGSKGANVLTF,TGTGCCAGCAGTCCTGACACGCGGGGCGGTTCTAAAGGGGCCAACGTCCTGACTTTC
TRBJ2-7,TRBD2,TRBV29-1,.,CSVASGMTYEQYF,TGCAGCGTTGCTAGCGGGATGACCTACGAGCAGTACTTC
TRBJ2-1,.,TRBV3-1/TRBV3-2,.,CASSLTRETYNEQFF,TGTGCCAGCAGCCTAACCCGGGAAACCTACAATGAGCAGTTCTTC
TRBJ2-5,TRBD2,TRBV5-1,once,CASSFAGGVGETQYF,TGCGCCAGCAGCTTCGCTGGGGGGGTTGGAGAGACCCAGTACTTC
TRBJ2-3,TRBD2,TRBV5-4,few,CASSLGTSGSGMDTQYF,TGTGCCAGCAGCCTAGGGACTAGCGGGAGTGGGATGGATACGCAGTATTTT
TRBJ1-2,.,TRBV9,.,CASSVGQGTYGYTF,TGTGCCAGCAGCGTAGGGCAGGGAACGTATGGCTACACCTTC
TRBJ1-5,.,TRBV25-1,.,CASSDGNQPQHF,TGTGCCAGCAGTGACGGCAATCAGCCCCAGCATTTT
TRBJ2-7,TRBD2,TRBV6-5,.,CASSRGTSGNYEQYF,TGTGCCAGCAGCCGGGGGACTAGCGGGAACTACGAGCAGTACTTC
TRBJ2-7,.,TRBV19,.,CASSWGVWNEQYF,TGTGCCTCCTCATGGGGGGTTTGGAACGAGCAGTACTTC
TRBJ1-4,TRBD1,TRBV28,.,CASSKTGLREKLFF,TGTGCCAGCAGTAAGACAGGGTTGCGGGAAAAACTGTTTTTT
TRBJ2-7,.,TRBV27,.,CASSTWTMPYEQYF,TGTGCCAGCAGTACCTGGACTATGCCCTACGAGCAGTACTTC
TRBJ2-3,TRBD1,TRBV9,.,CASSGRDRGTETQYF,TGTGCCAGCAGCGGCCGGGACAGGGGGACAGAGACGCAGTATTTT
TRBJ2-2,.,TRBV5-1,.,CASSRGDTGELFF,TGCGCCAGCAGCCGAGGAGATACCGGGGAGCTGTTTTTT
TRBJ2-7,TRBD2,TRBV7-9,.,CASSPGGSGRLGEQYF,TGTGCCAGCAGCCCGGGGGGTAGCGGGAGATTGGGCGAGCAGTACTTC
TRBJ1-2,.,TRBV5-1,once,CASSLEAAGYYGYTF,TGCGCCAGCAGCTTGGAGGCGGCGGGATACTATGGCTACACCTTC
TRBJ2-1,TRBD2,TRBV18,.,CASSPRVAGGSYNEQFF,TGTGCCAGCTCACCTAGGGTAGCGGGAGGTTCCTACAATGAGCAGTTCTTC
TRBJ2-1,.,TRBV5-1,.,CASSLAGVGGFF,TGCGCCAGCAGCTTAGCAGGGGTAGGTGGGTTCTTC
TRBJ2-7,.,TRBV5-4,few,CASSFRGTYEQYF,TGTGCCAGCAGCTTTAGAGGAACCTACGAGCAGTACTTC
TRBJ2-7,.,TRBV30,.,CAWSTDRHYEQYF,TGTGCCTGGAGTACTGACAGACACTACGAGCAGTACTTC
TRBJ1-5,.,TRBV15,once,CATSISSNQPQHF,TGTGCCACCAGTATTAGCTCGAATCAGCCCCAGCATTTT
TRBJ2-7,TRBD2,TRBV28,.,CASSPLVASTSPQKKQYF,TGTGCCAGCAGTCCCCTGGTGGCCTCGACTAGCCCTCAAAAGAAGCAGTACTTC
TRBJ2-5,TRBD1,TRBV29-1,few,CSVGTGALETQYF,TGCAGCGTTGGGACAGGGGCTTTAGAGACCCAGTACTTC
TRBJ1-1,.,TRBV14,.,CASSLGPGSTEAFF,TGTGCCAGCAGCCTTGGACCGGGGAGCACTGAAGCTTTCTTT
TRBJ2-1,.,TRBV10-3,.,CAISEKAFEQFF,TGTGCCATCAGTGAAAAAGCGTTTGAGCAGTTCTTC
TRBJ1-6,TRBD1,TRBV11-2,.,CASSLGPGGFSPLHF,TGTGCCAGCAGCTTAGGCCCAGGGGGCTTCTCACCCCTCCACTTT
TRBJ1-4,.,TRBV3-1/TRBV3-2,.,CASSRDTTNEKLFF,TGTGCCAGCAGCCGGGACACAACTAATGAAAAACTGTTTTTT
TRBJ2-6,.,TRBV24-1,.,CATRGAGANVLTF,TGTGCCACCCGGGGTGCTGGGGCCAACGTCCTGACTTTC
TRBJ2-5,.,TRBV14,few,CASSQGSPGTTQETQYF,TGTGCCAGCAGCCAAGGCTCACCGGGGACAACGCAAGAGACCCAGTACTTC
TRBJ2-7,TRBD2,TRBV6-2/TRBV6-3,.,CASSYGLAGEGLYEQYF,TGTGCCAGCAGTTATGGTCTAGCGGGAGAGGGTCTATATGAGCAGTACTTC
TRBJ2-1,.,TRBV6-5,few,CASCPRILGSEQFF,TGTGCCAGCTGCCCTCGGATTTTGGGGAGTGAGCAGTTCTTC
TRBJ2-1,TRBD2,TRBV3-1/TRBV3-2,.,CASGGRPDNEQFF,TGTGCCAGCGGCGGGAGGCCCGACAATGAGCAGTTCTTC
TRBJ2-5,TRBD2,TRBV28,.,CASSLPTSRETQYF,TGTGCCAGCAGTTTACCGACTAGCCGGGAGACCCAGTACTTC